This T cell receptor beta chain was observed in a study of early T cells in non-severe SARS-CoV-2 infection. Using its own MiXCR run on the 5' RACE reads, TCRdb lists one record per CDR3 protein. The sample shows tens of thousands of distinct CDR3 sequences, 14% to 15% of them seen only once. The CDR3 covers 13 residues. Between the trimmed V and J ends, which lost 2 bases and 1 base, there was a span of 5 bases. The germline V gene encodes CDR1 SEHNR and CDR2 FQNEAQ (reference sequence). This receptor was taken from an adult who was a healthcare worker with PCR-confirmed SARS-CoV-2 infection or an uninfected control (not recorded which). Sequencing was carried out using whole blood. The rearrangement joins TRBV7-9 to TRBJ1-2, with no clear D. The CDR3 region has the DNA TGTGCCAGCAGCTTAAGGCTTAACTATGGCTACACCTTC. Translating gives CASSLRLNYGYTF. The full variable domain, its missing parts supplied by reference TRBV7-9 and TRBJ1-2, is DTGVSQNPRHKITKRGQNVTFRCDPISEHNRLYWYRQTLGQGPEFLTYFQNEAQLEKSRLLSDRFSAERPKGSFSTLEIQRTEQGDSAMYLCASSLRLNYGYTFGSGTRLTVV.